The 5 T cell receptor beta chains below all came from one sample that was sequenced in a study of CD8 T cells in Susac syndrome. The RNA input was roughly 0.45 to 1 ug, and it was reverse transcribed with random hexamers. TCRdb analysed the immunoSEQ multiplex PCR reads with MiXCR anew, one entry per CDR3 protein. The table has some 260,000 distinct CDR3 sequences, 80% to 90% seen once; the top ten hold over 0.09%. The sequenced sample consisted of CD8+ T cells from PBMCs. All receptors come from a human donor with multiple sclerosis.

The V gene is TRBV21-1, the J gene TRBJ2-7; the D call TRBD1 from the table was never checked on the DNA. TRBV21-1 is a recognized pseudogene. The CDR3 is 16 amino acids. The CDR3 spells CASSKETAQHTYEQYF. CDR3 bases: TGTGCCAGCAGCAAAGAGACGGCGCAGCACACCTACGAGCAGTACTTC.

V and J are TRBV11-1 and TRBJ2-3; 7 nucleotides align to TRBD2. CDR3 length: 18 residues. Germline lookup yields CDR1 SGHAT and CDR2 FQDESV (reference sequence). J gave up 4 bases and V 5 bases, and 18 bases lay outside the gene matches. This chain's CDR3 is CASSLPLTGTTGADTQYF. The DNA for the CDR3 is TGTGCCAGCAGCCTCCCCCTAACCGGGACTACTGGGGCAGATACGCAGTATTTT.

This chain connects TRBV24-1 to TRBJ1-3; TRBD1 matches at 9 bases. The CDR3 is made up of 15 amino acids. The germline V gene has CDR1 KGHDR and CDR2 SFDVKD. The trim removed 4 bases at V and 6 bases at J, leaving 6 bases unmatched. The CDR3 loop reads CATSDPGTGKNTIYF. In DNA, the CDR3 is TGTGCCACCAGTGACCCCGGGACAGGGAAAAACACCATATATTTT.

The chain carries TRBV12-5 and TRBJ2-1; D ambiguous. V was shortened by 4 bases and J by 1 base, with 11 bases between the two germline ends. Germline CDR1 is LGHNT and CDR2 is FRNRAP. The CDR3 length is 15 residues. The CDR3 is CASGSLLGSYNEQFF. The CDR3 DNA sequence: TGTGCTAGTGGTTCCCTCCTAGGGTCCTACAATGAGCAGTTCTTC.

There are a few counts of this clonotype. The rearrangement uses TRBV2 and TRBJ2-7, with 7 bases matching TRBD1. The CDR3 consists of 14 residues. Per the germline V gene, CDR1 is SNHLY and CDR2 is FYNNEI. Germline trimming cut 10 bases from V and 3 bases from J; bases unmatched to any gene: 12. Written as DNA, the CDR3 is TGTGCCACCTACAGGGGAGAGGGGTTCTACGAGCAGTACTTC. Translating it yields CATYRGEGFYEQYF.